This is a list of T cell receptor beta chains from one sample in a study of T cell responses to AZD1222 COVID-19 vaccine. Sequenced by immunoSEQ multiplex PCR; TCRdb stores in-frame clones only, minus some. The profile covers about 100,000 clones, with 80% to 90% appearing a single time and 15% taken by the ten largest. The sequencing used peripheral blood, collected on day 0 of AZD1222 vaccination. The receptors were sampled from an adult in good health. The conserved cysteine and the conserved F or W are not part of the CDR3 here.

>TRBJ1-2|TRBV28
ASSSGTRGNT
>TRBJ2-7|TRBV30
ARGTGDGYEQY
>TRBJ1-3|TRBV5-1
ASSLVPLPGNTIY
>TRBJ1-6|TRBV3-1/TRBV3-2
ASSHGQARINSPLH
>TRBJ2-7|TRBV19
ASSNIAGIEQY
>TRBJ2-3|TRBV6-5
ASSYSGLAADTQY
>TRBJ1-2|TRBV5-1
ASSPGGQGVGYGYT
>TRBJ2-1|TRBV4-3
ASSQVQRVGNEQF
>TRBJ2-1|TRBV6-5
ASRAGTGALNEQF
>TRBJ2-1|TRBV5-1
ASSFREPNEQF
>TRBJ2-1|TRBV5-6
ASSRAFYNEQF
>TRBJ2-2|TRBV6-2/TRBV6-3
ASSPIIGGTGELF
>TRBJ2-7|TRBV11-3
ASSLRDRGPEQY
>TRBJ2-3|TRBV5-5
ASSARGGRGADTQY
>TRBJ2-3|TRBV28
ASSFPPSGGADTQY
>TRBJ1-2|TRBV4-1
ASSQGWDIANYGYT
>TRBJ2-1|TRBV3-1/TRBV3-2
ASSQDTFLRQGEQF
>TRBJ2-2|TRBV5-1
ASSLNAGGTGELF
>TRBJ1-3|TRBV9
ASSADVGSSGNTIY
>TRBJ2-7|TRBV18
ASSPKGGSSYEQY
>TRBJ2-2|TRBV6-5
ASRTGAGELF
>TRBJ2-3|TRBV10-3
AISTPPTDTQY
>TRBJ1-3|TRBV5-1
ASSPTGNGNTIY
>TRBJ2-1|TRBV27
ASSLSGTGAYNEQF
>TRBJ2-1|TRBV14
ASSWDRGSEQF
>TRBJ2-3|TRBV18
ASSPRPSGRDTQY
>TRBJ2-7|TRBV11-3
ASSLLASSYEQY
>TRBJ2-7|TRBV6-5
ASSYISDYEQY
>TRBJ1-5|TRBV2
ASSTGTVNQPQH
>TRBJ1-1|TRBV2
ASSDGWDASEAF
>TRBJ1-4|TRBV7-9
ASSPPTPGRVYEKLF
>TRBJ2-1|TRBV7-9
ASSRTSGGQYQNEQF
>TRBJ2-7|TRBV18
ASSPVFRRADEQY
>TRBJ2-7|TRBV7-8
ASSLASGGGIYEQY
>TRBJ2-7|TRBV19
ASSGSAMPFSYEQY